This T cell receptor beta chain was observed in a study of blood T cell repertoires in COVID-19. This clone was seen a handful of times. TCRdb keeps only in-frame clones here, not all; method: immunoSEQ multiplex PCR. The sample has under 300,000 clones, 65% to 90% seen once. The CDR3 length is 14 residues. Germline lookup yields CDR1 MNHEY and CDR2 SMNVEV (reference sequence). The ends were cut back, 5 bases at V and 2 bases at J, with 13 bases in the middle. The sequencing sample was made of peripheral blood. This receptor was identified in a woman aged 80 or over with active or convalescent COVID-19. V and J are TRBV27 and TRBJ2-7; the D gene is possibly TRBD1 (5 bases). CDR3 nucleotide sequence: TGTGCCAGCAGTCGAACCCCAGGGACCTACGAGCAGTACTTC. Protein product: CASSRTPGTYEQYF.